The entry below gives a single T cell receptor beta chain sequence along with its context. This clonotype was seen ten or more times. Its target antigen remains unknown. There are no base qualities to consult, and no much larger clone falls within one base. The germline V gene provides CDR1 SQVTM and CDR2 ANQGSEA. The CDR3, from cysteine to phenylalanine, totals 12 residues. The read is trimmed to its CDR3 DNA, 36 bases read in frame from base 1. Between the V and J ends, shortened by 8 bases and 2 bases respectively, the junction contains 13 bases. The method was RT-PCR. Sequencing was carried out with an Illumina HiSeq 2500. Starting from the raw public reads, TCRdb applied fastp trimming at Q25, assembled clones with MiXCR and retained in-frame beta chains. Every entry covers one CDR3 protein and lists the most common genes and DNA from its rows. This sample comprises about 160,000 distinct CDR3 sequences, 11% of them detected only once. The ten largest clones capture 9.5% to 15% of the sample.

These data are taken from a study of response to subunit inactivated influenza vaccine (dated by TCRdb to 2017 to 2018). Regarding the research as a whole: Deep quantitative T cell receptor repertoire profiling was used in the study to track responses to a trivalent subunit inactivated influenza vaccine. What the study reported, not specific to this receptor: According to the authors, only a limited number of new T cells may be recruited by each seasonal influenza vaccination.

What this sample's time point label stands for: more than 40 days after influenza vaccine administration. The chain is encoded by TRBV29-1 joined to TRBJ2-7; the D gene is tentatively TRBD1 or TRBD2, each matching 5 bases. The sequence came from a man over 45 who received an inactivated influenza vaccine. Donor details come from another sample of the same person, matched by shared clones. Source: non-naive T cells sorted from PBMCs, taken roughly 47 days after vaccination. This sample's cell subset or site label indicates: memory T cell fraction. DNA sequence: TGCAGCATCCGGGACGGTACCTACGAGCAGTACTTC. This translates into CSIRDGTYEQYF.